Below are 31 T cell receptor beta chains sequenced from a single sample in a study of blood T cell repertoires in COVID-19. The table came from immunoSEQ multiplex PCR; TCRdb's copy has only in-frame clones and leaves some out. The sample consists of 250,000 to 350,000 clones, nearly 90% of them appearing once. Sequencing input: PBMCs or T cells enriched from blood (not recorded which). These receptors all stem from a woman aged 18-29 years with acute COVID-19.

This clone turned up a few times. The rearrangement uses TRBV14 and TRBJ1-6, with D uncertain. The CDR3 totals 13 residues. Deletions cut 4 bases from V and 8 bases from J, with 9 bases between. CDR1 and CDR2 from the germline V gene are SGHDN and FVKESK. DNA of the CDR3: TGTGCCAGCAGCCTACTGTCTGATTCACCCCTCCACTTT. Translating it yields CASSLLSDSPLHF.

The genes are TRBV12-3 or TRBV12-4 and TRBJ1-4; D gene uncertain. Trimming shortened V by 3 bases and J by 10 bases, and 9 bases separated the two germline ends. The length of the CDR3 is 12 residues. The CDR3 DNA sequence: TGTGCCAGCAGTTTCCATATCGGAAAACTGTTTTTT. Encoded protein: CASSFHIGKLFF.

This clone was seen a single time. This CDR3 reads CASGTGVSNQPQHF. CDR3 bases: TGTGCCAGCGGTACAGGGGTAAGCAATCAGCCCCAGCATTTT. The chain has TRBV7-9 and TRBJ1-5, with 7 bases aligning to TRBD1. This CDR3 is built from 14 residues. J gave up 1 base and V 8 bases, and 5 bases lay outside the gene matches. Germline V gene lookup returns CDR1 SEHNR and CDR2 FQNEAQ (reference sequence).

The chain has TRBV19 and TRBJ2-3, with 8 bases that match TRBD2. The J segment lost 15 bases and the V segment lost 0 bases, leaving 14 bases of the junction unmatched. CDR1 and CDR2 (germline): LNHDA, SQIVND (reference sequence). The CDR3 totals 15 residues. DNA for the CDR3: TGTGCCAGTAGTATAGACGTAGTTTCTAGCGGGTCGCGTTATTTT. It is translated as CASSIDVVSSGSRYF.

The chain carries TRBV7-3 and TRBJ2-1; 9 bases match TRBD1. With 5 bases clipped from V and 6 bases from J, the junction kept 2 bases outside the gene matches. The CDR3 consists of 13 residues. The V gene's germline CDR1 is SGHTA and CDR2 FQGTGA. The CDR3 bases are TGTGCCAGCAGCGCGACAGGGGGCAATGAGCAGTTCTTC. Translation: CASSATGGNEQFF.

The rearrangement uses TRBV6-5 and TRBJ2-2, with 9 nucleotides matching TRBD1. Germline V CDR1 and CDR2: MNHEY, SVGAGI. The CDR3 has 15 amino acids. With V trimmed by 6 bases and J by 5 bases, 7 bases remained unmatched. The CDR3 here is CASSRGQGRTGELFF. CDR3 coding DNA: TGTGCCAGCAGCCGGGGACAGGGAAGAACCGGGGAGCTGTTTTTT.

The rearrangement uses TRBV27 and TRBJ2-6; weak D call: TRBD1 (6 bases). Per germline, CDR1 MNHEY and CDR2 SMNVEV (reference sequence). The CDR3 is 15 amino acids. V shed 2 bases and J shed 2 bases, with 7 bases lying between them. The CDR3 loop reads CASSLGGPGANVLTF. The CDR3 DNA is TGTGCCAGCAGTTTAGGGGGCCCTGGGGCCAACGTCCTGACTTTC.

The J gene is TRBJ2-3, the V gene TRBV27, with D uncertain. The germline V and J ends were trimmed by 2 bases and 1 base, with 13 bases remaining between them. CDR1 MNHEY and CDR2 SMNVEV come from the germline V gene (reference sequence). This CDR3 has 16 amino acids. The CDR3 loop reads CASSLTLIVGTDTQYF. CDR3 in DNA: TGTGCCAGCAGTTTAACCCTGATAGTGGGCACAGATACGCAGTATTTT.

V is TRBV2 and J is TRBJ2-1; TRBD2 matches 8 bases. Germline V gene sequence: CDR1 SNHLY, CDR2 FYNNEI. V lost 5 bases to trimming and J lost 6 bases; unmatched junction nucleotides: 6. The CDR3 extends over 14 amino acids. CDR3 loop: CASSTSGGSNEQFF. The CDR3 DNA reads as TGTGCCAGCAGTACTAGCGGTGGCAGCAATGAGCAGTTCTTC.

The chain links TRBV6-5 to TRBJ2-3; 7 nucleotides align to TRBD1. V was clipped by 2 bases and J by 6 bases; unmatched bases: 5. This CDR3 region has 14 residues. CDR1 MNHEY and CDR2 SVGAGI come from the germline V gene. The CDR3 nucleotides read TGTGCCAGCAGTTACCTGGACAGGAGGGATACGCAGTATTTT. It encodes CASSYLDRRDTQYF.

This clone was seen a single time. The J gene is TRBJ2-3, the V gene TRBV7-9; 10 positions agree with TRBD1. The CDR3 length is 18 residues. Germline V lookup: CDR1 SEHNR, CDR2 FQNEAQ (reference sequence). With 3 bases clipped from V and 3 bases from J, the junction kept 12 bases outside the gene matches. CDR3 coding DNA: TGTGCCAGCAGCTTGCACCGAGACAGGGGGCTGAGGACAGATACGCAGTATTTT. Translating it yields CASSLHRDRGLRTDTQYF.

The gene calls are TRBV19 and TRBJ1-3; 7 bases align to TRBD1. There are 13 residues in the CDR3. The trim removed 9 bases at V and 3 bases at J, leaving 5 bases unmatched. CDR1 LNHDA and CDR2 SQIVND come from the germline V gene (reference sequence). The CDR3 DNA sequence: TGTGCCAGCCGACAGGGTTATGGAAACACCATATATTTT. Translated: CASRQGYGNTIYF. The whole variable domain, remainder taken from reference TRBV19 and TRBJ1-3, is DGGITQSPKYLFRKEGQNVTLSCEQNLNHDAMYWYRQDPGQGLRLIYYSQIVNDFQKGDIAEGYSVSREKKESFPLTVTSAQKNPTAFYLCASRQGYGNTIYFGEGSWLTVV.

This chain connects TRBV11-2 to TRBJ1-2; D is unresolved. There are 12 residues in the CDR3. Per the germline V gene, CDR1 is SGHAT and CDR2 is FQNNGV. The V gene lost 8 bases and the J gene lost 8 bases, with 15 bases spanning the gap. As DNA, the CDR3 is TGTGCCAGCGAAGGCAGGCAAGGCGGCTACACCTTC. The encoded protein is CASEGRQGGYTF.

The rearrangement links TRBV7-2 to TRBJ1-1; D possibly corresponds to TRBD1 (5 bases). The CDR3 has 15 amino acids. V lost 1 base and J 4 bases, leaving 13 bases between the germline ends. CDR1 is SGHTA, CDR2 FQGNSA, per germline. The CDR3 DNA follows: TGTGCCAGCAGCTTAGGCTTAGGGGCACGCACTGAAGCTTTCTTT. Protein sequence: CASSLGLGARTEAFF.

V is TRBV12-5 and J is TRBJ1-6; 7 bases are a match to TRBD1. This CDR3 is built from 15 residues. Looked up from germline, CDR1 is LGHNT and CDR2 is FRNRAP. V was pared by 1 base and J by 7 bases, with 4 bases of the junction left unmatched. CDR3: CASGLGQGYNSPLHF. CDR3 in DNA: TGTGCTAGTGGTTTGGGACAGGGTTACAATTCACCCCTCCACTTT.

This rearrangement joins TRBV6-5 to TRBJ2-1, with 12 bases that match TRBD2. V gave up 7 bases and J gave up 8 bases; unmatched junction bases: 3. Germline loops: CDR1 MNHEY, CDR2 SVGAGI. The CDR3 covers 13 residues. The CDR3 loop is CASTLAGGYEQFF. The CDR3 DNA reads TGTGCCAGCACGCTAGCGGGAGGGTATGAGCAGTTCTTC.

V is TRBV28 and J is TRBJ1-1; 8 bases fit TRBD1. The V gene's germline CDR1 is MDHEN and CDR2 SYDVKM. Trimming cost V 3 bases and J 1 base; bases outside gene matches: 13. This CDR3 has 18 amino acids. The CDR3 loop is CASSFPRDRGQENTEAFF. CDR3 coding DNA: TGTGCCAGCAGTTTCCCTCGCGACAGGGGCCAAGAGAACACTGAAGCTTTCTTT.

The chain couples TRBV27 to TRBJ1-2; possible D gene TRBD1, 5 bases. The CDR3 loop spans 15 amino acids. Germline V CDR1 and CDR2: MNHEY, SMNVEV (reference sequence). The V end lost 1 base, the J end lost 0 bases, and 9 bases lay between the germline ends. CDR3 coding DNA: TGTGCCAGCAGTTTATACGGGGGAACTAACTATGGCTACACCTTC. It translates to CASSLYGGTNYGYTF.

Here the CDR3 DNA reads TGTGCCAGTAGTATAGCGGGAGAGTACAATGAGCAGTTCTTC. Protein product: CASSIAGEYNEQFF. The chain recombines TRBV19 with TRBJ2-1, with D perhaps matching TRBD2 (6 bases). The CDR3 runs 14 residues. Trimming stripped 1 base from V and 4 bases from J, with 8 bases between. Germline assignment: CDR1 LNHDA and CDR2 SQIVND (reference sequence).

A single count supports this clone. V is TRBV28 and J is TRBJ2-1; 7 bases are shared with TRBD2. The CDR3 has 14 amino acids. Trimming at V came to 5 bases and at J to 15 bases, leaving 16 bases not matched to a gene. The V gene's germline CDR1 is MDHEN and CDR2 SYDVKM. The CDR3 DNA reads as TGTGCCAGCAGTCTCAAATTCCCGGGACTACAAACGTTCTTC. Translated, it gives CASSLKFPGLQTFF.

V gene TRBV11-2 combines with J gene TRBJ1-3, with a possible D match to TRBD1 (5 bases). The V and J ends lost 5 bases and 3 bases respectively, with 20 bases between them. From germline, CDR1 is SGHAT and CDR2 FQNNGV. The CDR3 covers 17 residues. CDR3 amino acids: CASSQGAPQGDGNTIYF. The DNA for the CDR3 is TGTGCCAGCAGCCAAGGGGCTCCCCAAGGGGATGGAAACACCATATATTTT.

J is TRBJ1-4 and V is TRBV3-1 (or the pseudogene TRBV3-2), with a weak D call TRBD1 (5 bases). CDR3 size: 14 residues. Germline V gene lookup returns CDR1 LGHDT and CDR2 YNNKEL (reference sequence). V was pared by 0 bases and J by 8 bases, with 10 bases between. The chain's CDR3 is CASSQDRAGEKLFF. CDR3 DNA: TGTGCCAGCAGCCAAGATCGGGCAGGGGAAAAACTGTTTTTT.

This clone was observed a single time. The chain links TRBV7-9 to TRBJ2-1; TRBD2 might be the D (5 bases). V was cut by 1 base and J by 2 bases, with 9 bases left in between. Per the germline V gene, CDR1 is SEHNR and CDR2 is FQNEAQ (reference sequence). This CDR3 has 15 amino acids. This CDR3 is CASSLVGGPYNEQFF. In nucleotides, the CDR3 is TGTGCCAGCAGCTTAGTAGGCGGGCCCTACAATGAGCAGTTCTTC.

The rearrangement joins TRBV9 to TRBJ2-1; 7 nucleotides line up with TRBD2. V dropped 5 bases and J dropped 9; count of bases not matched to a gene: 17. The CDR3 runs 16 residues. Germline V gene data show CDR1 as SGDLS and CDR2 as YYNGEE. This chain's CDR3 is CASSVNGLVGHSEQFF. The CDR3 DNA reads TGTGCCAGCAGTGTTAATGGACTAGTTGGGCACAGTGAGCAGTTCTTC.

As concerns this clone: Relative to the germline gene, one junction end is altered; a read error may explain this. Written as DNA, the CDR3 is TGCGCAGGAATCCGGCGTTCTGGGGCCAACGTCCTGACTTTC. Translation gives CAGIRRSGANVLTF. J is TRBJ2-6 and V is TRBV30; D gene unclear. The CDR3 sequence is 14 residues long. CDR1 and CDR2 (germline): GTSNPN, SVGIG (reference sequence).

This rearrangement joins TRBV5-1 to TRBJ2-3; D is possibly TRBD2 (6 bases). Germline V gene data show CDR1 as SGHRS and CDR2 as YFSETQ. This CDR3 has 15 amino acids. The germline V and J ends were trimmed by 0 bases and 2 bases, with 10 bases remaining between them. The CDR3: CASSLVGLNTDTQYF. CDR3 DNA: TGCGCCAGCAGCTTGGTCGGACTAAACACAGATACGCAGTATTTT.

The chain employs TRBV24-1 and TRBJ1-2; TRBD1 agrees at 9 bases. The CDR3 loop spans 15 amino acids. The trim removed 5 bases at V and 8 bases at J, leaving 11 bases unmatched. Germline V gene sequence: CDR1 KGHDR, CDR2 SFDVKD. Written as DNA, the CDR3 is TGTGCCACCAGTGCTTCATTTACAGGGGGCGACGGCTACACCTTC. Its protein product is CATSASFTGGDGYTF.

The chain links TRBV6-5 to TRBJ2-1; 8 nucleotides line up with TRBD2. CDR1 and CDR2 (germline): MNHEY, SVGAGI. V trimming: 6 bases; J trimming: 7 bases; junction bases outside the gene matches: 8. This CDR3 is 14 amino acids long. The CDR3 nucleotides read TGTGCCAGCAGGGTTCCCGGGACTAGGAATGAGCAGTTCTTC. It yields the protein CASRVPGTRNEQFF.

The chain links TRBV27 to TRBJ2-7; 8 nucleotides line up with TRBD1. This CDR3 region has 14 residues. Germline assignment: CDR1 MNHEY and CDR2 SMNVEV (reference sequence). V lost 6 bases to trimming and J lost 3 bases; unmatched junction nucleotides: 7. The CDR3 loop reads CASRSGGDVYEQYF. Written as DNA, the CDR3 is TGTGCCAGCAGATCAGGGGGCGATGTCTACGAGCAGTACTTC.

There are a few counts of this clone. The chain carries TRBV30 and TRBJ2-2; 11 nucleotides match TRBD2. V shed 3 bases, J shed 8 bases, and the junction held 8 bases outside the gene matches. The CDR3 contains 15 residues. The V gene's germline CDR1 is GTSNPN and CDR2 SVGIG (reference sequence). The CDR3, as DNA: TGTGCCTGGAGCTTCAAGACTAGCGGGACGGGGGAGCTGTTTTTT. Residues: CAWSFKTSGTGELFF.

This clone was seen only once. The chain carries TRBV21-1 and TRBJ1-1. TRBV21-1 is a known pseudogene. The CDR3 contains 15 residues. This CDR3 reads CASSKERAYNTEAFF. The CDR3 nucleotides are TGTGCCAGCAGCAAAGAGAGGGCCTATAACACTGAAGCTTTCTTT.